These 30 T cell receptor beta chains were all obtained from the same sample, sequenced in a study of Ad26.COV2.S vaccination and SARS-CoV-2 variants. Treatment reported: roughly 20 received Ad26.COV2.S at low or high dose, single or two shots; about five received placebo; per-sample allocation not given. On day 63 after the first injection, vaccine and placebo recipients gave samples. Measured with immunoSEQ multiplex PCR; TCRdb has only the in-frame clones, and not every one. Altogether 300,000 to 400,000 clones are present, almost 90% being singletons, with the ten largest covering around 5.5%. Sample: peripheral blood, taken in a trial of Ad26.COV2.S vaccine versus placebo. The receptors stem from a person between 18 and 65 years old who received the Ad26.COV2.S COVID-19 vaccine or a placebo.

The CDR3 loop reads CASRVWDSYEQYF. DNA for the CDR3: TGCGCCAGCAGAGTATGGGACAGCTACGAGCAGTACTTC. The gene calls are TRBV10-2 and TRBJ2-7; the match to TRBD1 covers 7 bases. V shed 6 bases and J 3 bases; nucleotides not matched to a gene: 5. There are 13 residues in the CDR3. Germline-derived CDR1 and CDR2 are WSHSY and SAAADI.

The rearrangement joins TRBV10-1 to TRBJ2-3, with 11 bases aligning to TRBD2. CDR3 length: 16 residues. Unmatched junction bases numbered 4, after V lost 5 bases and J lost 0 bases. Germline CDR1 reads WNHNN; CDR2 reads SYGVQD (reference sequence). In nucleotides, the CDR3 is TGCGCCAGCAGTCCGACTAGCGGGGACAGCACAGATACGCAGTATTTT. Translated, it gives CASSPTSGDSTDTQYF.

J is TRBJ1-3 and V is TRBV18; D ambiguous. The CDR3 consists of 15 residues. Per the germline V gene, CDR1 is KGHSH and CDR2 is LQKENI. The V gene lost 3 bases and the J gene lost 0 bases, with 9 bases spanning the gap. The CDR3 nucleotides read TGTGCCAGCTCACCCAACACCGGCTCTGGAAACACCATATATTTT. Protein: CASSPNTGSGNTIYF.

The chain carries TRBV28 and TRBJ1-2; tentatively, D is TRBD1 (5 bases). The V end was cut by 5 bases, the J end by 5 bases, with 18 bases between. This CDR3 has 15 amino acids. Germline V gene data show CDR1 as MDHEN and CDR2 as SYDVKM. The CDR3 sequence: CASSTYDSNPYGYTF. The CDR3 DNA reads TGTGCCAGCAGTACTTACGACAGCAACCCTTATGGCTACACCTTC.

The chain couples TRBV13 to TRBJ1-5; the match to TRBD1 covers 9 bases. The CDR3 totals 18 residues. Trimming cost V 5 bases and J 0 bases; bases outside gene matches: 11. CDR1 and CDR2 from the germline V gene are PRHDT and FYEKMQ (reference sequence). The CDR3 bases are TGTGCCAGCAGCACTAGGGGGAGGGGACAGGGTAGCAATCAGCCCCAGCATTTT. This gives the protein CASSTRGRGQGSNQPQHF.

V usage is TRBV7-9 and J usage is TRBJ2-1, with 13 bases lining up with TRBD2. The junction had 11 bases not matched to a gene; V was cut back by 5 bases and J by 7 bases. Germline CDR1 and CDR2: SEHNR and FQNEAQ (reference sequence). This CDR3 is 17 amino acids long. The CDR3 here is CASSLHQGLAGLNEQFF. Here the CDR3 DNA reads TGTGCCAGCAGCCTCCATCAGGGACTAGCGGGACTTAATGAGCAGTTCTTC. Variable domain in full (rest from reference TRBV7-9 and TRBJ2-1): DTGVSQNPRHKITKRGQNVTFRCDPISEHNRLYWYRQTLGQGPEFLTYFQNEAQLEKSRLLSDRFSAERPKGSFSTLEIQRTEQGDSAMYLCASSLHQGLAGLNEQFFGPGTRLTVL.

The chain is built from TRBV6-2 or TRBV6-3 and TRBJ2-3; 13 bases align to TRBD2. V dropped 6 bases and J dropped 3; count of bases not matched to a gene: 12. CDR1 is MNHEY, CDR2 SVGEGT, per germline. This CDR3 has 18 amino acids. The CDR3 region has the DNA TGTGCCAGCAGCTCCCTTATACTAGCGGGAGGGCCGACAGATACGCAGTATTTT. Its translation is CASSSLILAGGPTDTQYF.

The rearrangement uses TRBV18 and TRBJ1-4; D unclear. Trimming removed 3 bases at V and 10 bases at J, with 12 bases between. This CDR3 region has 13 residues. Germline CDR1 reads KGHSH; CDR2 reads LQKENI. In DNA form, the CDR3 reads TGTGCCAGCTCACCGAGGTCGGTGGGAAAACTGTTTTTT. The encoded protein is CASSPRSVGKLFF.

The J gene is TRBJ2-1, the V gene TRBV19, with 7 bases identical to TRBD2. Germline V gene sequence: CDR1 LNHDA, CDR2 SQIVND (reference sequence). V was clipped by 2 bases and J by 7 bases; unmatched bases: 2. The length of the CDR3 is 13 residues. As DNA, the CDR3 is TGTGCCAGTAGTATAAGGGAGGGTAATGAGCAGTTCTTC. Protein product: CASSIREGNEQFF.

Of note for this clone: Other DNA sequences within the sample encode an identical CDR3. V gene TRBV7-9 combines with J gene TRBJ2-3; no reliable D call. The germline V gene has CDR1 SEHNR and CDR2 FQNEAQ (reference sequence). The CDR3 is 12 amino acids. With 6 bases removed from V and 6 bases from J, the gap between germline ends came to 10 bases. The CDR3 protein is CASSPSTDTQYF. The CDR3 coding sequence is TGTGCCAGCAGTCCGAGTACCGATACGCAGTATTTT.

This clone was detected once. The CDR3 loop is CASSQDEPGLTF. In DNA form, the CDR3 reads TGTGCCAGCAGCCAAGACGAGCCAGGGCTAACCTTC. The chain is built from TRBV4-2 and TRBJ1-2, with a possible D match to TRBD1 (5 bases). V lost 0 bases to trimming and J lost 14 bases, with 13 bases between them. Germline assignment: CDR1 LGHNA and CDR2 YNFKEQ. This CDR3 spans 12 amino acids.

The rearrangement joins TRBV18 to TRBJ1-5; D is undetermined. CDR3 size: 16 residues. V was cut by 3 bases and J by 1 base, with 13 bases left in between. Germline V gives CDR1 KGHSH, CDR2 LQKENI. Here the CDR3 reads CASSPLSGLSNQPQHF. The CDR3 bases are TGTGCCAGCTCACCCCTTTCGGGCCTCAGCAATCAGCCCCAGCATTTT.

This rearrangement joins TRBV18 to TRBJ1-1, with 7 nucleotides matching TRBD1. The CDR3 runs 13 residues. The trim removed 3 bases at V and 6 bases at J, leaving 4 bases unmatched. CDR1 is KGHSH and CDR2 is LQKENI in the germline V gene. Here the CDR3 reads CASSPRGQSEAFF. CDR3 nucleotide sequence: TGTGCCAGCTCACCGAGGGGACAGTCTGAAGCTTTCTTT.

V usage is TRBV3-1 (or the pseudogene TRBV3-2) and J usage is TRBJ2-3; no firm D call. This CDR3 has 13 residues. The germline gives CDR1 LGHDT, CDR2 YNNKEL (reference sequence). Trimming stripped 4 bases from V and 2 bases from J, with 7 bases between. The CDR3 DNA reads TGTGCCAGCAGCCCCGATAACACAGATACGCAGTATTTT. Translation gives CASSPDNTDTQYF.

The chain uses TRBV18 and TRBJ1-2; perhaps TRBD1 as D (6 bases). V lost 6 bases and J 0 bases, leaving 17 bases between the germline ends. CDR1 and CDR2 (germline): KGHSH, LQKENI. This CDR3 spans 16 amino acids. The CDR3 DNA reads TGTGCCAGCTCCTTAGACAGGCCGCCCTCTAACTATGGCTACACCTTC. Its translation: CASSLDRPPSNYGYTF.

CDR3 residues: CASRTGTGDTGELFF. The DNA of the CDR3 is TGTGCCAGCAGAACCGGGACAGGGGACACCGGGGAGCTGTTTTTT. This chain links TRBV11-2 with TRBJ2-2, with 10 bases matching TRBD1. CDR1 and CDR2 (germline): SGHAT, FQNNGV. After removal of 6 bases from V and 3 bases from J, the junction contained 4 bases not matched to a gene. The CDR3 has 15 amino acids. Combining the CDR3 with reference TRBV11-2 and TRBJ2-2 gives the whole variable domain EAGVAQSPRYKIIEKRQSVAFWCNPISGHATLYWYQQILGQGPKLLIQFQNNGVVDDSQLPKDRFSAERLKGVDSTLKIQPAKLEDSAVYLCASRTGTGDTGELFFGEGSRLTVL.

The rearrangement links TRBV7-9 to TRBJ2-1; no firm D call. The CDR3 consists of 15 residues. The V gene lost 5 bases and the J gene lost 3 bases, with 14 bases spanning the gap. The germline gives CDR1 SEHNR, CDR2 FQNEAQ (reference sequence). This CDR3 is CASSITVMFYNEQFF. The CDR3 DNA is TGTGCCAGCAGCATTACAGTTATGTTCTACAATGAGCAGTTCTTC.

The V and J genes are TRBV5-6 and TRBJ1-2; 7 bases fit TRBD1. The CDR3 length is 12 residues. Germline V gene lookup returns CDR1 SGHDT and CDR2 YYEEEE. V dropped 6 bases and J dropped 4; count of bases not matched to a gene: 3. CDR3 in amino acids: CASTQGGYGYTF. In DNA, the CDR3 is TGTGCCAGCACCCAGGGGGGCTATGGCTACACCTTC.

V is TRBV27 and J is TRBJ2-2; 8 bases line up with TRBD2. Trimming took 4 bases from V and 7 from J; bases not matched to a gene: 2. The CDR3 spans 13 residues. The V gene's germline CDR1 is MNHEY and CDR2 SMNVEV (reference sequence). This chain's CDR3 is CASSSGGHGELFF. CDR3 in DNA: TGTGCCAGCAGTTCGGGGGGGCACGGGGAGCTGTTTTTT.

The J gene is TRBJ1-4, the V gene TRBV21-1; the table calls TRBD1, which could not be checked here. TRBV21-1 is reported as a pseudogene. The CDR3 sequence is 22 residues long. The CDR3 protein is CASSKKGRTGGGVRVTNEKLFF. CDR3 sequence (DNA): TGTGCCAGCAGCAAAAAGGGTAGGACAGGGGGAGGTGTGCGGGTTACTAATGAAAAACTGTTTTTT.

J is TRBJ2-2 and V is TRBV7-2; D is ambiguous. The ends were cut back, 4 bases at V and 7 bases at J, with 19 bases in the middle. The CDR3 extends over 16 amino acids. The germline gives CDR1 SGHTA, CDR2 FQGNSA. The CDR3 region has the DNA TGTGCCAGCAGCTCATCGGTGGGGTGGCTAGGCGGGGAGCTGTTTTTT. Translation gives CASSSSVGWLGGELFF.

The rearrangement uses TRBV18 and TRBJ2-7; a weak D match, TRBD1 (5 bases). Germline CDR1 is KGHSH and CDR2 is LQKENI. Trimming shortened V by 6 bases and J by 4 bases, and 16 bases separated the two germline ends. The CDR3 spans 14 residues. This chain's CDR3 is CASSSPQGGYEQYF. Here the CDR3 DNA reads TGTGCCAGCTCCTCCCCCCAGGGTGGGTACGAGCAGTACTTC. The full variable domain, with the rest looked up from reference TRBV18 and TRBJ2-7, is NAGVMQNPRHLVRRRGQEARLRCSPMKGHSHVYWYRQLPEEGLKFMVYLQKENIIDESGMPKERFSAEFPKEGPSILRIQQVVRGDSAAYFCASSSPQGGYEQYFGPGTRLTVT.

DNA of the CDR3: TGCGCCAGCAGTGAACCACCCTCTCCTTCACAGTATTTT. It specifies CASSEPPSPSQYF. The chain carries TRBV10-2 and TRBJ2-3; D gene unclear. This CDR3 is built from 13 residues. Trimming stripped 3 bases from V and 12 bases from J, with 16 bases between. CDR1 is WSHSY and CDR2 is SAAADI in the germline V gene.

V and J are TRBV18 and TRBJ2-3; 10 nucleotides align to TRBD2. Germline CDR1 KGHSH, CDR2 LQKENI. V shed 3 bases and J 2 bases; nucleotides not matched to a gene: 2. CDR3 length: 15 residues. The CDR3 nucleotides read TGTGCCAGCTCACCTAGCGGGGGGTCCACAGATACGCAGTATTTT. Translation: CASSPSGGSTDTQYF.

The chain has TRBV19 and TRBJ2-4; 8 nucleotides align to TRBD2. J was trimmed by 0 bases and V by 6 bases; bases with no gene match: 25. Germline V CDR1 and CDR2: LNHDA, SQIVND (reference sequence). This CDR3 has 22 residues. The CDR3 coding sequence is TGTGCCAGTAGCCCTAGACAGCGTCTAGCGGGTGCTCCGGAACTAGCCAAAAACATTCAGTACTTC. Its protein is CASSPRQRLAGAPELAKNIQYF.

The chain has TRBV7-2 and TRBJ1-2; no firm D call. Trimming left V 1 base short and J 4 bases short, with 13 bases between. CDR3 length equals 15 residues. Germline CDR1 SGHTA, CDR2 FQGNSA. This CDR3 reads CASSLEYSSGYGYTF. The CDR3 region has the DNA TGTGCCAGCAGCTTAGAGTACAGTTCTGGCTATGGCTACACCTTC.

The rearrangement joins TRBV11-3 to TRBJ1-1, with 10 bases that match TRBD1. This CDR3 is built from 16 residues. Germline CDR1 reads SGHNT; CDR2 reads YENEEA. The junction had 6 bases not matched to a gene; V was cut back by 5 bases and J by 0 bases. For the CDR3, the DNA is TGTGCCAGCAGCCCCGGGGACAGGGGCATGAACACTGAAGCTTTCTTT. Translated: CASSPGDRGMNTEAFF.

This clone was counted between two and nine times. The chain joins TRBV3-1 (or the pseudogene TRBV3-2) to TRBJ1-5; D unclear. This CDR3 comprises 12 residues. Germline loops: CDR1 LGHDT, CDR2 YNNKEL (reference sequence). V gave up 1 base and J gave up 7 bases, with 5 bases separating them. CDR3 nucleotide sequence: TGTGCCAGCAGCCAAGGTACCCAGCCCCAGCATTTT. This sequence encodes CASSQGTQPQHF.

This clone was picked up a small number of times. The rearrangement links TRBV19 to TRBJ1-5; D is ambiguous. CDR3 length: 15 amino acids. Trimming stripped 8 bases from V and 3 bases from J, with 17 bases between. Germline CDR1 is LNHDA and CDR2 is SQIVND (reference sequence). The CDR3 reads CASVGRGTYNQPQHF. CDR3 in DNA: TGTGCCAGTGTGGGTAGAGGTACATACAATCAGCCCCAGCATTTT.

J is TRBJ1-5 and V is TRBV4-1; D unclear. Germline V gene lookup returns CDR1 MGHRA and CDR2 YSYEKL. V gave up 0 bases and J gave up 2 bases, with 8 bases separating them. This CDR3 region has 15 residues. The CDR3, as DNA: TGCGCCAGCAGCCAAGATAACCGCGGCAATCAGCCCCAGCATTTT. This codes for CASSQDNRGNQPQHF.